This T cell receptor (beta chain) was identified in a study of blood T cell repertoires in COVID-19. Study details: The origin of the acute and convalescent COVID-19 samples was the United States, Italy and Spain. T cells, B-cell-depleted T cells, or PBMCs provided the cDNA or gDNA that served as material.

In germline, CDR1 is LNHDA, CDR2 SQIVND (reference sequence). This CDR3 comprises 15 residues. The V end lost 1 base, the J end lost 7 bases, and 16 bases lay between the germline ends. Original analysis: It was from reference gene primer amplification that nucleated cell counts were estimated. Assay used: immunoSEQ multiplex PCR; TCRdb lists only in-frame clones, some missing. The V and J calls and the clone size are those of that table, but D and trimming were determined from the DNA. In the table there are more than 150,000 clones, about 90% of which are singletons. The sample comprised peripheral blood. The gene calls are TRBV19 and TRBJ1-2, with unresolved D. This sequence was found in a man in his 70s with active or convalescent COVID-19. The CDR3 spells CASSIGETYLSGYTF. In DNA form, the CDR3 reads TGTGCCAGTAGTATAGGAGAGACTTACCTATCTGGCTACACCTTC.